This TCR beta chain stems from a study of T cells in Graves' hyperthyroidism and ophthalmopathy. Study conclusions and caveats: Stable hyperthyroidism and ophthalmopathy were separated using 13 V-J signatures.

This clonotype was picked up a small number of times. What it binds is not known. Researchers amplified the TCR beta CDR3 regions from RNA transcripts. A first-round RT-PCR of the TCR CDR3 used the HTBI primer set. TCRdb independently ran MiXCR on the multiplex PCR reads; one entry per CDR3 protein. This repertoire shows fewer than 750,000 distinct CDR3 sequences, roughly 14% found once; its top ten account for around 4.5%. With 5 bases removed from V and 5 bases from J, the gap between germline ends came to 16 bases. Germline CDR1 and CDR2: LNHDA and SQIVND (reference sequence). This CDR3 region has 14 residues.

What was sequenced was blood. The chain is built from TRBV19 and TRBJ2-7, with D perhaps matching TRBD2 (5 bases). This clonotype originated in a woman between 35 and 50 years old with Graves' ophthalmopathy. CDR3 DNA sequence: TGTGCCAGTAGTCGGGGTTCGGCTATGAACGAGCAGTACTTC. Translation: CASSRGSAMNEQYF.